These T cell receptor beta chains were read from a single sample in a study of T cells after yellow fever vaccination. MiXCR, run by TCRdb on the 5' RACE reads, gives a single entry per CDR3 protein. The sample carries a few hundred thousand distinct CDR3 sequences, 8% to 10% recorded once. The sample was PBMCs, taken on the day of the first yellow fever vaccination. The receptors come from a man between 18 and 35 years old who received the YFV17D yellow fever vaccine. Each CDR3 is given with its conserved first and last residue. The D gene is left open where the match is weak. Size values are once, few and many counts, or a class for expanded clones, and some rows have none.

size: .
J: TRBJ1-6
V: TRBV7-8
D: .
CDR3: CASSRIRGHSPLHF
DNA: TGTGCCAGCAGCCGAATCCGGGGGCACTCACCCCTCCACTTT

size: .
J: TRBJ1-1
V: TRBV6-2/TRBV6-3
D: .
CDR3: CASSYWTEAFF
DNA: TGTGCCAGCAGTTACTGGACAGAAGCTTTCTTT

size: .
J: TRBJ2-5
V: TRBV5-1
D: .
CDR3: CASSLAEGYLQETQYF
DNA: TGCGCCAGCAGCTTGGCCGAGGGCTACCTACAAGAGACCCAGTACTTC

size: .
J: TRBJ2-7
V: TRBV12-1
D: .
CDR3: CASSFGLTYEQYF
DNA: TGTGCCAGCAGCTTCGGGCTCACCTACGAGCAGTACTTC

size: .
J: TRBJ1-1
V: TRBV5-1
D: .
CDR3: CASSQRSEVEAFF
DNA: TGCGCCAGCAGCCAACGGTCGGAGGTCGAAGCTTTCTTT

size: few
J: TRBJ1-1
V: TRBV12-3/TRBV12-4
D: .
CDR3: CASSFEPNTEAFF
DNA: TGTGCCAGCAGTTTTGAACCCAACACTGAAGCTTTCTTT

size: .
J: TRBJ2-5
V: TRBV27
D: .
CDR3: CASSLSPIEETQYF
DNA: TGTGCCAGCAGTTTATCGCCAATTGAAGAGACCCAGTACTTC

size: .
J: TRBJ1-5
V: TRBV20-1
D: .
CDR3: CSAAGGVNQPQHF
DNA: TGCAGTGCTGCAGGAGGGGTTAATCAGCCCCAGCATTTT

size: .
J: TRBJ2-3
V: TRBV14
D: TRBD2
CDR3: CAISPGTAGGLTDTQYF
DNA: TGTGCCATCAGCCCCGGGACCGCGGGGGGGCTAACAGATACGCAGTATTTT

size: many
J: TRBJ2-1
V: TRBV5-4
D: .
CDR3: CASSLVGGGYNEQFF
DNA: TGTGCCAGCAGCTTGGTTGGTGGGGGTTACAATGAGCAGTTCTTC

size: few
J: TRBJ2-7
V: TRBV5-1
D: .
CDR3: CASSWTTGPYEQYF
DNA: TGCGCCAGCAGCTGGACGACTGGACCCTACGAGCAGTACTTC

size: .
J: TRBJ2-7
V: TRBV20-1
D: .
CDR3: CSARRGGSSYEQYF
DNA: TGCAGTGCTAGACGAGGGGGGAGCTCCTACGAGCAGTACTTC

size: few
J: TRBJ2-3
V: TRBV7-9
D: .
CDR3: CASSLSTPDTQYF
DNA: TGTGCCAGCAGCTTATCGACGCCAGATACGCAGTATTTT

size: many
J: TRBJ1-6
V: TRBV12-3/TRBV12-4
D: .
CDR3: CASSLRFDRSYNSPLHF
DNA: TGTGCCAGCAGTTTGCGATTCGACAGATCCTATAATTCACCCCTCCACTTT

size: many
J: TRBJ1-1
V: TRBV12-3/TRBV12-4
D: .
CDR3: CASRSRVYTEAFF
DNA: TGTGCCAGCAGATCCAGGGTATACACTGAAGCTTTCTTT

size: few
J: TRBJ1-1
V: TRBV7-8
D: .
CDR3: CASSLSPSRWNTEAFF
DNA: TGTGCCAGCAGCTTATCCCCCAGTCGGTGGAACACTGAAGCTTTCTTT

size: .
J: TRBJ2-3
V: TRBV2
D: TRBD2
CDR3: CASRERGGRADTQYF
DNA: TGTGCCAGCAGAGAGCGGGGGGGCCGGGCAGATACGCAGTATTTT

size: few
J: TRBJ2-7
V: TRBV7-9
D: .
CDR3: CASSLRDTYELYF
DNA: TGTGCCAGCAGCCTCCGGGACACCTACGAGCTGTACTTC

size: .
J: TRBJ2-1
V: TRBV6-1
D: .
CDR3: CASRTPGAREQFF
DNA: TGTGCCAGCAGGACGCCAGGGGCGAGGGAGCAGTTCTTC

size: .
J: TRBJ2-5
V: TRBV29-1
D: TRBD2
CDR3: CSVSWAGVGETQYF
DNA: TGCAGCGTTTCGTGGGCGGGGGTAGGAGAGACCCAGTACTTC

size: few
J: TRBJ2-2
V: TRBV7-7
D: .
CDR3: CASSLAASRTGELFF
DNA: TGTGCCAGCAGCTTAGCCGCATCCCGCACCGGGGAGCTGTTTTTT

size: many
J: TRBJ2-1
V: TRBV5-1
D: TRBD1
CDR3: CASRDRGGEQFF
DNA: TGCGCCAGCAGGGACAGGGGGGGTGAGCAGTTCTTC

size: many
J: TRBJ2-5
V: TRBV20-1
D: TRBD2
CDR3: CSARDPGGAGEGTQYF
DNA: TGCAGTGCTAGAGATCCTGGGGGAGCGGGGGAGGGAACCCAGTACTTC

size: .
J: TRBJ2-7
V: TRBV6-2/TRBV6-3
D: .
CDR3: CASKSASSYEQYF
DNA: TGTGCCAGCAAGAGCGCCAGCTCCTACGAGCAGTACTTC

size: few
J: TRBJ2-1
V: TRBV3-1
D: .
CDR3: CASSQLLADEQFF
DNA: TGTGCCAGCAGCCAGCTACTAGCAGATGAGCAGTTCTTC

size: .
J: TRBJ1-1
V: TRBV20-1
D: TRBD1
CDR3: CSVGGTGRPEAFF
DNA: TGCAGTGTTGGCGGGACAGGGCGTCCCGAAGCTTTCTTT

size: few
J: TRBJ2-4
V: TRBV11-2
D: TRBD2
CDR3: CASSLAGGAVDIQYF
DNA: TGTGCCAGCAGCTTAGCGGGGGGGGCCGTAGACATTCAGTACTTC

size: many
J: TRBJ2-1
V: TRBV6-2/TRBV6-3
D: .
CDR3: CASKDSYNEQFF
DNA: TGTGCCAGCAAGGACTCCTACAATGAGCAGTTCTTC

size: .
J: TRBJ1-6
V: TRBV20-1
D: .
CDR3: CSARLGGAHSYNSPLHF
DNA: TGCAGTGCTAGACTCGGGGGTGCACACTCCTATAATTCACCCCTCCACTTT

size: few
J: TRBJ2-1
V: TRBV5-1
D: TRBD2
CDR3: CASSLGVWDYPPYNEQFF
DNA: TGCGCCAGCAGCTTGGGGGTGTGGGACTACCCTCCCTACAATGAGCAGTTCTTC

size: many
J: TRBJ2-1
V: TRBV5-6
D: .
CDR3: CASSLEGSRNNEQFF
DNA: TGTGCCAGCAGCTTGGAAGGGTCGAGAAACAATGAGCAGTTCTTC

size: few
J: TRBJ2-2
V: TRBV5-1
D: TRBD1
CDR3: CASSFGDRGNTGELFF
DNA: TGCGCCAGCAGCTTCGGGGACAGGGGAAACACCGGGGAGCTGTTTTTT

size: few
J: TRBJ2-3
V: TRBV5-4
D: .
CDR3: CARSEGLTDTQYF
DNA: TGTGCCAGAAGCGAGGGACTCACAGATACGCAGTATTTT

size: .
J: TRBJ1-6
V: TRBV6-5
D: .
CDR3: CASSYDGGSSYNSPLHF
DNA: TGTGCCAGCAGTTACGATGGAGGAAGCTCCTATAATTCACCCCTCCACTTT

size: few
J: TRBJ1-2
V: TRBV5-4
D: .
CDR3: CASSWIGSDYGYTF
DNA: TGTGCCAGCAGCTGGATAGGGAGTGACTATGGCTACACCTTC

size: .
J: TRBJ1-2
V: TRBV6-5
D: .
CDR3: CASRGQAVSYTF
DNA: TGTGCCAGCAGGGGACAAGCCGTGAGCTACACCTTC

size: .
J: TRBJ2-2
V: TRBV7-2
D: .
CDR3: CASSLYPELFF
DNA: TGTGCCAGCAGCTTATATCCCGAGCTGTTTTTT

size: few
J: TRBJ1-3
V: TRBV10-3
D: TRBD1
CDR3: CAISRQGSDTIYF
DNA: TGTGCCATCAGCCGACAGGGGTCAGACACCATATATTTT

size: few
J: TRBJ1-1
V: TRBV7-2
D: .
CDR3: CASSQNRVYGEAFF
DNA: TGTGCCAGCAGCCAGAACAGGGTATACGGGGAAGCTTTCTTT

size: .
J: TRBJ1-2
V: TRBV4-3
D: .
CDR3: CASSQEFINPGGYTF
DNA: TGCGCCAGCAGCCAAGAATTCATTAATCCGGGTGGCTACACCTTC

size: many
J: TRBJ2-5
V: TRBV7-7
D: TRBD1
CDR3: CASSLFAPGTGDGETQYF
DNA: TGTGCCAGCAGCTTGTTCGCCCCCGGGACAGGGGATGGAGAGACCCAGTACTTC

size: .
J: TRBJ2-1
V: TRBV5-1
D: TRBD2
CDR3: CASSLGRAGVAFSYNEQFF
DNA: TGCGCCAGCAGCTTGGGTAGAGCGGGGGTCGCATTCTCCTACAATGAGCAGTTCTTC

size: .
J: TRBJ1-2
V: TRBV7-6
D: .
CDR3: CASSPGTPRDGYTF
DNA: TGTGCCAGCAGCCCCGGGACTCCGAGGGATGGCTACACCTTC

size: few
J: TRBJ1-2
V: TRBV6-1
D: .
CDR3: CASSPFRQEDGYTF
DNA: TGTGCCAGCAGTCCTTTCAGACAGGAGGATGGCTACACCTTC

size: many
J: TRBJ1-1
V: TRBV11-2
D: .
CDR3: CASSLTVGVGNTEAFF
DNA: TGTGCCAGCAGCTTAACAGTCGGCGTGGGGAACACTGAAGCTTTCTTT

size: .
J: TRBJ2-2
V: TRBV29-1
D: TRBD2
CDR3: CSVGTSGGANGELFF
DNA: TGCAGCGTCGGGACTAGCGGGGGGGCTAACGGGGAGCTGTTTTTT

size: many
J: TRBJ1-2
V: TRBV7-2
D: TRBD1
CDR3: CASSRDRDYGYTF
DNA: TGTGCCAGCAGCCGGGACAGGGACTATGGCTACACCTTC

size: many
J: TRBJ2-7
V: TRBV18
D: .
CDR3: CASSPGHGPSYEQYF
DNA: TGTGCCAGCTCACCCGGACACGGACCATCCTACGAGCAGTACTTC

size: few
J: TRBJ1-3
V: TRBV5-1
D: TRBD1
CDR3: CASSSGTGGLGAGNTIYF
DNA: TGCGCCAGCAGCTCCGGGACAGGGGGATTGGGCGCTGGAAACACCATATATTTT

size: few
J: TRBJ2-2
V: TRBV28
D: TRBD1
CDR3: CASSFSGTGNTGELFF
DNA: TGTGCCAGCAGTTTTTCCGGGACAGGGAACACCGGGGAGCTGTTTTTT